This TCR beta chain was sequenced in a study of T cell responses to AZD1222 COVID-19 vaccine. Findings and limits, study-wide: Distributed over spike, vaccine-associated CD4 TCRs predominated at 160-218 and 743-854. Increased Spike-specific TCR breadth and depth were observed after two AZD1222 doses.

Concerning this clone: Its specificity is not known.

The method was immunoSEQ multiplex PCR; TCRdb's version includes in-frame clones alone and lacks a portion of them. The top ten hold 14% of the sample, which has around 58,000 clones, roughly 90% seen once. Germline-derived CDR1 and CDR2 are SGHTA and FQGNSA. Deletions cut 4 bases from V and 1 base from J, with 16 bases between. The CDR3 consists of 16 residues. Both about-4-week and about-12-week second-dose recipients were combined. The source is an adult who received the AZD1222 COVID-19 vaccine. The V and J genes are TRBV7-2 and TRBJ1-1, with D possibly matching TRBD1 (5 bases). The specimen comprised peripheral blood, sampled 28 days after the second AZD1222 dose. Here the CDR3 DNA reads TGTGCCAGCAGCTCTCTTAGTGGGGCGGGGAACACTGAAGCTTTCTTT. This translates into CASSSLSGAGNTEAFF.